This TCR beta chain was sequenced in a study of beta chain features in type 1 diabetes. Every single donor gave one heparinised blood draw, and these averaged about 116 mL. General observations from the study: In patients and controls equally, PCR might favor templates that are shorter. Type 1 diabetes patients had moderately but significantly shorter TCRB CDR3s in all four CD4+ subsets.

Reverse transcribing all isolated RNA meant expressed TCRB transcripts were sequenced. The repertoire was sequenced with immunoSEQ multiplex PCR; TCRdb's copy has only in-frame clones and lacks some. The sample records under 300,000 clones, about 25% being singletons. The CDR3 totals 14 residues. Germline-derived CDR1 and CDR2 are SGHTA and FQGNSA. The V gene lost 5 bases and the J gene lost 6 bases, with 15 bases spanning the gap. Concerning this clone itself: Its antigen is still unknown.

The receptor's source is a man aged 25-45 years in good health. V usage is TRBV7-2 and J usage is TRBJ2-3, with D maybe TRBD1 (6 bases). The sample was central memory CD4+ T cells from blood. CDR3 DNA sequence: TGTGCCAGCAGCAGTGACTACAGGGAGGATACGCAGTATTTT. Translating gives CASSSDYREDTQYF.